The source of this T cell receptor beta chain is a study of blood T cell repertoires in COVID-19. Study context: Sites in the United States, Italy and Spain provided acute and convalescent COVID-19 samples. PBMCs, B-cell-depleted T cells, or T cells provided the cDNA or gDNA that made up the material.

V was clipped by 3 bases and J by 10 bases, with 10 bases between them. CDR3 length: 12 amino acids. Germline assignment: CDR1 PRHDT and CDR2 FYEKMQ (reference sequence). Cohorts were determined from participant-reported clinical history. Authors' processing steps: The assay estimated nucleated cells by amplifying reference gene primers. Profiling relied on immunoSEQ multiplex PCR, and the TCRdb table lists in-frame clones only, not all of them. V and J calls and clone size are those listed in that table; D and trimming were worked out from the DNA. The sample has around 200,000 clones, approximately 81% seen once.

The chain carries TRBV13 and TRBJ2-1; no firm D call. This TCR derives from a man aged 35-49 years who had recovered from COVID-19. Sequences were obtained from PBMCs or T cells enriched from blood (not recorded which). As DNA, the CDR3 is TGTGCCAGCAGCTTTCTTCAACAGGAGCAGTTCTTC. Protein product: CASSFLQQEQFF. The complete variable domain, with remaining parts taken from reference TRBV13 and TRBJ2-1, reads AAGVIQSPRHLIKEKRETATLKCYPIPRHDTVYWYQQGPGQDPQFLISFYEKMQSDKGSIPDRFSAQQFSDYHSELNMSSLELGDSALYFCASSFLQQEQFFGPGTRLTVL.